This T cell receptor beta chain appears in the sequencing data of a study of blood T cell repertoires in COVID-19. Allocation to cohorts depended on clinical history reported by the participants. Authors' data handling: Researchers report that nucleated cell counts were estimated from reference gene primer amplification. The table came from immunoSEQ multiplex PCR; TCRdb's copy has only in-frame clones and leaves some out. V and J calls and clone size are given by that table; D and trimming were obtained from the DNA. The table includes more than 200,000 clones, roughly 87% detected once. The CDR3 has 12 amino acids. Germline V gene lookup returns CDR1 MNHEY and CDR2 SVGAGI. V lost 8 bases and J 8 bases, leaving 14 bases between the germline ends.

The chain links TRBV6-5 to TRBJ2-3, with D perhaps matching TRBD2 (6 bases). This clonotype originated in a woman aged 30 to 39 with acute COVID-19. Sequencing was done on a sample of PBMCs or T cells enriched from blood (not recorded which). The CDR3 DNA follows: TGTGCCAGCGGGACTGGGTGGAGTACGCAGTATTTT. It translates to CASGTGWSTQYF.